The 10 T cell receptor beta chains below were found in one sample sequenced in a study of cytomegalovirus exposure and HLA in healthy donors. Produced via immunoSEQ multiplex PCR; TCRdb's table is partial and in-frame only. Here the sample spans about 63,000 clones, roughly 90% being singletons. Material for sequencing was PBMCs. These receptor sequences come from a woman under 30 in good health and CMV-seronegative.

The genes are TRBV11-2 and TRBJ2-5, with 10 bases identical to TRBD1. CDR1 SGHAT and CDR2 FQNNGV come from the germline V gene. V lost 4 bases, J lost 2 bases, and 10 bases stayed unmatched. This CDR3 has 17 amino acids. The CDR3 DNA is TGTGCCAGCAGCTGGGGGACAGGGGATCGGCATCAAGAGACCCAGTACTTC. Amino acids: CASSWGTGDRHQETQYF.

CDR3 DNA sequence: TGTGCTTCTGGAGGATCTAGACTCAGATATTTT. It encodes CASGGSRLRYF. The chain combines TRBV30 with TRBJ1-3; D remains unclear. There are 11 residues in the CDR3. Germline CDR1 is GTSNPN and CDR2 is SVGIG (reference sequence).

The chain links TRBV15 to TRBJ2-7; the match to TRBD2 covers 8 bases. CDR3 size: 15 residues. V lost 3 bases and J lost 2; bases outside the gene matches: 6. CDR1 is LNHNV and CDR2 is YYDKDF in the germline V gene (reference sequence). The CDR3 region is CATSSPRGGAYEQYF. DNA for the CDR3: TGTGCCACCAGCAGCCCTCGGGGGGGGGCCTACGAGCAGTACTTC.

This chain joins TRBV7-4 and TRBJ2-7; D may be TRBD2 (6 bases). Trimming pared 5 bases from V and 3 bases from J, leaving 26 bases between. Germline V gene sequence: CDR1 SGHVT, CDR2 SQSDAQ. The CDR3 sequence is 18 residues long. For the CDR3, the DNA is TGTGCCAGCAGCCCGCCCCTCTATAGCGGTCCTTTATTCTACGAGCAGTACTTC. Translating gives CASSPPLYSGPLFYEQYF.

The chain carries TRBV5-4 and TRBJ2-1, with 7 positions matching TRBD1. V gave up 0 bases and J gave up 6 bases; unmatched junction bases: 6. Looked up from germline, CDR1 is SGHNT and CDR2 is YYREEE (reference sequence). The CDR3 loop spans 15 amino acids. DNA for the CDR3: TGTGCCAGCAGCTTGGACAGGGGATTCGGCAATGAGCAGTTCTTC. This codes for CASSLDRGFGNEQFF. The variable domain in full, completed from reference TRBV5-4 and TRBJ2-1, reads ETGVTQSPTHLIKTRGQQVTLRCSSQSGHNTVSWYQQALGQGPQFIFQYYREEENGRGNFPPRFSGLQFPNYSSELNVNALELDDSALYLCASSLDRGFGNEQFFGPGTRLTVL.

The rearrangement joins TRBV28 to TRBJ1-1, with TRBD1 matching 7 bases. Germline V gene sequence: CDR1 MDHEN, CDR2 SYDVKM. CDR3 size: 14 residues. V lost 5 bases to trimming and J lost 5 bases; unmatched junction nucleotides: 8. The CDR3 sequence is CASSLRTGLTEAFF. Written as DNA, the CDR3 is TGTGCCAGCAGTCTAAGGACAGGTTTGACTGAAGCTTTCTTT.

The rearrangement joins TRBV28 to TRBJ2-3; maybe TRBD1 (7 bases). Germline lookup yields CDR1 MDHEN and CDR2 SYDVKM. V gave up 6 bases and J gave up 3 bases, with 13 bases separating them. There are 14 residues in the CDR3. The DNA for the CDR3 is TGTGCCAGCAGGAGACAGGGAGGTACAGATACGCAGTATTTT. Protein product: CASRRQGGTDTQYF.

The rearrangement joins TRBV6-5 to TRBJ1-1; D might be TRBD1 (6 bases). V dropped 5 bases and J dropped 1 base, with 14 bases sitting between them. Germline V CDR1 and CDR2: MNHEY, SVGAGI. The CDR3 length is 15 residues. Here the CDR3 DNA reads TGTGCCAGCAGTACACAGGGCCTAGGGAACACTGAAGCTTTCTTT. Translating it yields CASSTQGLGNTEAFF.

The chain employs TRBV7-6 and TRBJ2-3; the match to TRBD2 covers 14 bases. The germline gives CDR1 SGHVS, CDR2 FNYEAQ. Trimming cost V 5 bases and J 1 base; bases outside gene matches: 5. The CDR3 is made up of 17 amino acids. The CDR3 DNA reads TGTGCCAGCAGCACCGGGACTAGCGGGAGCCGCACAGATACGCAGTATTTT. It encodes CASSTGTSGSRTDTQYF.

V and J are TRBV9 and TRBJ1-1, with 12 bases matching TRBD1. Germline V gives CDR1 SGDLS, CDR2 YYNGEE. The CDR3 totals 15 residues. V gave up 3 bases and J gave up 5 bases; unmatched junction bases: 5. CDR3 loop: CASSGGTGGRTEAFF. The CDR3 DNA follows: TGTGCCAGCAGCGGGGGGACAGGGGGCAGGACTGAAGCTTTCTTT.